This paragraph reports one T cell receptor (beta chain). The data are from a study of blood T cell repertoires in COVID-19. J gave up 7 bases and V 4 bases, and 5 bases lay outside the gene matches. The CDR3 length is 13 residues. Germline V gene sequence: CDR1 MDHEN, CDR2 SYDVKM. Produced via immunoSEQ multiplex PCR; TCRdb's table is partial and in-frame only. The sample records 40,000 to 50,000 clones, about 88% being singletons. The chain couples TRBV28 to TRBJ1-2; TRBD1 agrees at 8 bases. The clonotype originates from a man aged 35-49 years with active COVID-19. The sequencing sample was made of peripheral blood. In DNA form, the CDR3 reads TGTGCCAGCAGTTCCACGACAGGGGTTGGCTACACCTTC. It is translated as CASSSTTGVGYTF.